This entry lists 20 T cell receptor beta chains sequenced from one sample in a study of CD8+CD57+ T cells in acquired aplastic anemia. According to the study, genomic DNA was the template for TCR beta VDJ and CDR3 profiling. Each CDR3 protein gets one entry after TCRdb re-called the reads with MiXCR. Of under 500,000 distinct CDR3 sequences listed, approximately 32% are singletons. Before being chosen for sequencing, patients had shown CD8+CD57+ cell expansion by flow cytometry. Sequenced: sorted CD4+, CD8+, or CD8+CD57+ T cells (not recorded which) from PBMCs. Receptors originate from a human donor with aplastic anemia.

Comment on this clonotype: A clone one base away is much larger, so this may be a read error. This sequence joins TRBV20-1 and TRBJ2-7, with D perhaps TRBD1 or TRBD2 (6 bases each). The CDR3 extends over 15 amino acids. CDR1 is DFQATT and CDR2 is SNEGSKA in the germline V gene (reference sequence). Trimming took off 5 bases at V and 3 bases at J, with 20 bases between the two ends. This CDR3 reads CSARRGTRGIYEQYF. CDR3 in DNA: TGCAGTGCTCGCCGCGGGACAAGGGGCATCTACGAGCAGTACTTC.

At least ten counts were recorded for this clonotype. This chain uses TRBV19 with TRBJ1-6, with a tentative D call TRBD1 (5 bases). The ends were cut back, 11 bases at V and 10 bases at J, with 21 bases in the middle. The CDR3 consists of 14 residues. Looked up from germline, CDR1 is LNHDA and CDR2 is SQIVND (reference sequence). The CDR3: CAASRVSGESPLHF. The CDR3 nucleotides read TGTGCCGCGTCCAGGGTTTCCGGGGAATCACCCCTCCACTTT. Supplemented by reference TRBV19 and TRBJ1-6, the full variable domain reads DGGITQSPKYLFRKEGQNVTLSCEQNLNHDAMYWYRQDPGQGLRLIYYSQIVNDFQKGDIAEGYSVSREKKESFPLTVTSAQKNPTAFYLCAASRVSGESPLHFGNGTRLTVT.

J is TRBJ1-5 and V is TRBV25-1; D is uncertain. V lost 6 bases, J lost 5 bases, and 11 bases lay in between. Germline values: CDR1 MGHDK, CDR2 SYGVNS. The CDR3 consists of 13 residues. CDR3 protein: CASSQGGYQPQHF. The CDR3 region has the DNA TGTGCCAGCAGCCAAGGCGGGTATCAGCCCCAGCATTTT. The full variable domain, rest sourced from reference TRBV25-1 and TRBJ1-5, is EADIYQTPRYLVIGTGKKITLECSQTMGHDKMYWYQQDPGMELHLIHYSYGVNSTEKGDLSSESTVSRIRTEHFPLTLESARPSHTSQYLCASSQGGYQPQHFGDGTRLSIL.

The rearrangement uses TRBV7-4 and TRBJ2-1; D is possibly TRBD1 (5 bases). This CDR3 is 15 amino acids long. Germline lookup yields CDR1 SGHVT and CDR2 SQSDAQ. The V and J ends lost 5 bases and 3 bases respectively, with 14 bases between them. The chain's CDR3 is CASSPNVQGYNEQFF. CDR3 sequence (DNA): TGTGCCAGCAGCCCTAACGTCCAGGGCTACAATGAGCAGTTCTTC.

This clonotype was seen a few times. The chain employs TRBV19 and TRBJ2-2, with 7 bases lining up with TRBD1. Germline values: CDR1 LNHDA, CDR2 SQIVND (reference sequence). V lost 10 bases to trimming and J lost 4 bases; unmatched junction nucleotides: 9. CDR3 length equals 14 residues. For the CDR3, the DNA is TGTGCCACCCAAGGGCCAGGGGGCACCGGGGAGCTGTTTTTT. Protein product: CATQGPGGTGELFF.

For the CDR3, the DNA is TGTGCCAGCAGTTGGGACGGGGACACTGAAGCTTTCTTT. Protein product: CASSWDGDTEAFF. The V call is TRBV2, the J call TRBJ1-1, with TRBD1 as a possible D gene (5 bases). V was shortened by 5 bases and J by 3 bases, with 10 bases between the two germline ends. This CDR3 has 13 amino acids. Germline-derived CDR1 and CDR2 are SNHLY and FYNNEI.

Written as DNA, the CDR3 is TGTGCCAGCAGCTCCTTTTCGGGGGACCTCCTCACCCAAACGGATCAGTACTTC. Protein sequence: CASSSFSGDLLTQTDQYF. The chain employs TRBV5-4 and TRBJ2-4; TRBD2 might be the D (6 bases). The V and J ends lost 3 bases and 12 bases respectively, with 31 bases between them. This CDR3 has 18 residues. In germline, CDR1 is SGHNT, CDR2 YYREEE (reference sequence). The variable domain in full, with the rest retrieved from reference TRBV5-4 and TRBJ2-4, is ETGVTQSPTHLIKTRGQQVTLRCSSQSGHNTVSWYQQALGQGPQFIFQYYREEENGRGNFPPRFSGLQFPNYSSELNVNALELDDSALYLCASSSFSGDLLTQTDQYFGAGTRLSVL.

In its sample, this clonotype was seen a few times. In DNA, the CDR3 is TGTGCCAGCAACGGACTAGCGGGGGGGTACGAGCAGTACTTC. Residues: CASNGLAGGYEQYF. V gene TRBV11-2 combines with J gene TRBJ2-7, with 15 bases fitting TRBD2. CDR1 and CDR2 from the germline V gene are SGHAT and FQNNGV. The CDR3 consists of 14 residues. Unmatched junction bases numbered 2, after V lost 7 bases and J lost 4 bases.

The chain links TRBV10-3 to TRBJ2-1; 16 bases are shared with TRBD2. The germline CDR1 and CDR2 sequences are ENHRY and SYGVKD. V lost 2 bases, J lost 7 bases, and 5 bases stayed unmatched. This CDR3 comprises 17 residues. For the CDR3, the DNA is TGTGCCATCAGTGAGAAAAGGGGACTAGCGGGGGGGAATGAGCAGTTCTTC. It translates to CAISEKRGLAGGNEQFF.

The chain couples TRBV14 to TRBJ1-3; D possibly corresponds to TRBD1 (6 bases). Deletions cut 4 bases from V and 5 bases from J, with 9 bases between. Germline V gene sequence: CDR1 SGHDN, CDR2 FVKESK. The CDR3 sequence is 13 residues long. The CDR3 DNA reads TGTGCCAGCAGCCCAGGACAGAGAAACACCATATATTTT. Protein: CASSPGQRNTIYF. Full variable domain (outside the CDR3, taken from reference TRBV14 and TRBJ1-3): EAGVTQFPSHSVIEKGQTVTLRCDPISGHDNLYWYRRVMGKEIKFLLHFVKESKQDESGMPNNRFLAERTGGTYSTLKVQPAELEDSGVYFCASSPGQRNTIYFGEGSWLTVV.

The table lists this clonotype with a count of one. This chain links TRBV19 with TRBJ1-3; a possible D gene is TRBD1 (6 bases). V shed 7 bases and J shed 3 bases, with 13 bases lying between them. This CDR3 region has 14 residues. Germline values: CDR1 LNHDA, CDR2 SQIVND (reference sequence). Here the CDR3 reads CASTLQGGGNTIYF. The CDR3 region has the DNA TGTGCCAGTACCCTACAGGGCGGTGGAAACACCATATATTTT.

This chain joins TRBV6-1 and TRBJ1-6; D call uncertain. CDR1 and CDR2 (germline): MNHNS, SASEGT. This CDR3 spans 13 amino acids. Trimming stripped 4 bases from V and 6 bases from J, with 7 bases between. The CDR3 DNA follows: TGTGCCAGCAGTGTTTCATTTAATTCACCCCTCCACTTT. Translated, it gives CASSVSFNSPLHF.

A word on this clonotype: This clone may be a read error of a much larger clone one base away. Given the absence of the conserved phenylalanine or tryptophan at the CDR3 end, a read error is likely. The chain couples TRBV2 to TRBJ2-3; no clear D gene. The germline CDR1 and CDR2 sequences are SNHLY and FYNNEI. This CDR3 has 15 residues. Trimming took 3 bases from V and 5 from J, leaving 15 bases between them. CDR3 nucleotide sequence: TGTGCCAGCAGTGAGTTGGGGTTGGAGAAAGATACGCAGTATTCT. Translated, it gives CASSELGLEKDTQYS.

The rearrangement uses TRBV9 and TRBJ1-2; 7 nucleotides agree with TRBD1. The junction had 14 bases not matched to a gene; V was cut back by 4 bases and J by 8 bases. CDR1 is SGDLS and CDR2 is YYNGEE in the germline V gene. The CDR3 is made up of 15 amino acids. This CDR3 reads CASSPGTAPDRGYTF. The CDR3 region has the DNA TGTGCCAGCAGCCCAGGGACAGCACCGGATCGAGGCTACACCTTC.

The chain is built from TRBV5-1 and TRBJ2-1, with D perhaps matching TRBD1 or TRBD2 (5 bases each). Germline CDR1 is SGHRS and CDR2 is YFSETQ. The ends were cut back, 3 bases at V and 9 bases at J, with 13 bases in the middle. The CDR3 sequence is 13 residues long. For the CDR3, the DNA is TGCGCCAGCAGCTCCGGGACGCCCGGTGAGCAGTTCTTC. Its translation: CASSSGTPGEQFF.

To note about this clonotype: This sequence may be a read error, since a much larger clone differs from it by one base. The V call is TRBV7-4, the J call TRBJ1-1; the D gene is possibly TRBD1 (5 bases). The length of the CDR3 is 13 residues. Germline V gene sequence: CDR1 SGHVT, CDR2 SQSDAQ. V shed 2 bases and J shed 4 bases, with 8 bases lying between them. Here the CDR3 DNA reads TGTGCCAGCAGCTTAAGTCAGGGCACTGAAGCTTTCTTT. Translating gives CASSLSQGTEAFF.

This clonotype was counted once. A single base separates this from a much larger clone, so it may be a read error. CDR3 DNA sequence: TGTGCCAGCAGCGTAGGACCACTCTACGAGCGGTACTTC. Protein product: CASSVGPLYERYF. The chain employs TRBV9 and TRBJ2-7; D is unresolved. The CDR3 covers 13 residues. Germline V gene lookup returns CDR1 SGDLS and CDR2 YYNGEE.

The chain uses TRBV11-1 and TRBJ2-3, with TRBD2 matching 8 bases. There are 16 residues in the CDR3. Germline V gene data show CDR1 as SGHAT and CDR2 as FQDESV (reference sequence). The V gene end was trimmed by 1 base and the J gene end by 6 bases; junction bases not matched to a gene: 9. The CDR3 reads CASSLGASGGYDTQYF. The DNA for the CDR3 is TGTGCCAGCAGCTTAGGCGCCAGCGGGGGCTATGATACGCAGTATTTT. Full variable domain (remainder filled in from reference TRBV11-1 and TRBJ2-3): EAEVAQSPRYKITEKSQAVAFWCDPISGHATLYWYRQILGQGPELLVQFQDESVVDDSQLPKDRFSAERLKGVDSTLKIQPAELGDSAMYLCASSLGASGGYDTQYFGPGTRLTVL.

This clonotype was counted at least ten times. This chain joins TRBV15 and TRBJ1-2, with TRBD1 matching 7 bases. Losses at the gene ends were 0 bases for V and 9 bases for J; bases not matched to a gene: 16. Germline loops: CDR1 LNHNV, CDR2 YYDKDF (reference sequence). This CDR3 is 17 amino acids long. CDR3 protein: CATSRDYPGTETLSYTF. CDR3 DNA: TGTGCCACCAGCAGAGATTACCCCGGGACAGAGACGTTGAGCTACACCTTC.

This clonotype was observed many times. This sequence joins TRBV7-2 and TRBJ2-7, with 9 bases identical to TRBD2. There are 16 residues in the CDR3. J was trimmed by 1 base and V by 1 base; bases with no gene match: 5. Germline-derived CDR1 and CDR2 are SGHTA and FQGNSA. CDR3 amino acids: CASSLGLAALSYEQYF. The DNA for the CDR3 is TGTGCCAGCAGCTTAGGACTAGCGGCGCTTTCCTACGAGCAGTACTTC.